The source of this TCR beta chain is a study of T cells after yellow fever vaccination. Germline loops: CDR1 LGHNA, CDR2 YNFKEQ. CDR3 length: 14 residues. Trimming shortened V by 6 bases and J by 7 bases, and 18 bases separated the two germline ends. Study results and limitations: It was the secondary response that reached its peak faster, day 5 versus 15, but it was weaker. Booster samples showed a return of most primary-vaccination clones (approximately 96% CD4, 85% to 90% CD8). Clonotype sharing between CD4 and CD8 compartments was small.

As TCR cDNA was made by 5'RACE template switching, a universal primer site and UMIs were added. TCRdb re-called the 5' RACE reads with MiXCR, one entry per CDR3 protein. The profile covers some 70,000 distinct CDR3 sequences, with more than 6.5% appearing a single time and approximately 35% taken by the ten largest. In the case of this clonotype: The antigen remains undetermined. A much larger clone lies a single base off, so this may be a read error.

The chain couples TRBV4-2 to TRBJ1-2; D unclear. The starting material was CD8+ T cells sorted from PBMCs, obtained roughly 47 days after the first yellow fever vaccination. This receptor was identified in a man aged 18 to 29 who received the YFV17D yellow fever vaccine. CDR3 DNA sequence: TGTGCCAGCAGTCGCCCCTCGGATGGGAGTGGCTACACCTTC. Translating it yields CASSRPSDGSGYTF.